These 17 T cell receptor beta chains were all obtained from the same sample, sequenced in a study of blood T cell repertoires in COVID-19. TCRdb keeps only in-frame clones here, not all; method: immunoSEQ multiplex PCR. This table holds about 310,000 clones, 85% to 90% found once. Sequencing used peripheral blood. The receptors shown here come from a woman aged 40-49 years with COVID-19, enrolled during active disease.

CDR3 in amino acids: CASSPHQGNGYTF. The CDR3 DNA reads TGTGCCAGCAGTCCCCATCAGGGGAATGGCTACACCTTC. The chain joins TRBV12-3 or TRBV12-4 to TRBJ1-2, with D tentatively TRBD1 (6 bases). The CDR3 contains 13 residues. Trimming removed 5 bases from V and 6 bases from J, with 13 bases in between.

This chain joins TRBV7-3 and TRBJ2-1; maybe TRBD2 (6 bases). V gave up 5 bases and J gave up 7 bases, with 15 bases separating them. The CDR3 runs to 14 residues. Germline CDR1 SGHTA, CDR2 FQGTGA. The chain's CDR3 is CASSPTGGENEQFF. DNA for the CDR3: TGTGCCAGCAGCCCCACGGGCGGGGAAAATGAGCAGTTCTTC.

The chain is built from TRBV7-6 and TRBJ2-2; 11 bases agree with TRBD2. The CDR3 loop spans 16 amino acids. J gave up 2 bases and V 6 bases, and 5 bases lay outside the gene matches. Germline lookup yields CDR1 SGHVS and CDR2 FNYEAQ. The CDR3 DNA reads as TGTGCCAGCAGTTCACTAGCGGGGGTCAACACCGGGGAGCTGTTTTTT. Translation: CASSSLAGVNTGELFF.

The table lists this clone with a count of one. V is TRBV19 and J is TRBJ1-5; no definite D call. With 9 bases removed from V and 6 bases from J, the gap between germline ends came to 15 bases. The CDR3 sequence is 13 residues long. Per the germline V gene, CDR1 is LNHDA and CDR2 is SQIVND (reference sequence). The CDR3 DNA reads TGTGCCAGCCGGTGGTCCACTAGTCAGCCCCAGCATTTT. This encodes CASRWSTSQPQHF. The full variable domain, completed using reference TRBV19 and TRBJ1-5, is DGGITQSPKYLFRKEGQNVTLSCEQNLNHDAMYWYRQDPGQGLRLIYYSQIVNDFQKGDIAEGYSVSREKKESFPLTVTSAQKNPTAFYLCASRWSTSQPQHFGDGTRLSIL.

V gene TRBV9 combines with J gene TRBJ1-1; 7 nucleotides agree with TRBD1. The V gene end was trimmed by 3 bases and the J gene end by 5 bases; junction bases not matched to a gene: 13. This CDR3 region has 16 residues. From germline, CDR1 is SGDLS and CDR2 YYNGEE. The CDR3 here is CASSGTEGGYGTEAFF. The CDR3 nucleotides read TGTGCCAGCAGCGGGACCGAAGGGGGCTATGGAACTGAAGCTTTCTTT. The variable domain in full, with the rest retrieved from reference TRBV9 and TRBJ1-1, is DSGVTQTPKHLITATGQRVTLRCSPRSGDLSVYWYQQSLDQGLQFLIQYYNGEERAKGNILERFSAQQFPDLHSELNLSSLELGDSALYFCASSGTEGGYGTEAFFGQGTRLTVV.

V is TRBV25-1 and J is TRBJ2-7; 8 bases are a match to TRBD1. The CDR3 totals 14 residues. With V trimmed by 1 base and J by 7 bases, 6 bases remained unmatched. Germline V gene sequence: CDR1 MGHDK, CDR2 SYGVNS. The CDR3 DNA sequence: TGTGCCAGCAGTGAATCCGAGACAGGGGAAGAGCAGTACTTC. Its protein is CASSESETGEEQYF.

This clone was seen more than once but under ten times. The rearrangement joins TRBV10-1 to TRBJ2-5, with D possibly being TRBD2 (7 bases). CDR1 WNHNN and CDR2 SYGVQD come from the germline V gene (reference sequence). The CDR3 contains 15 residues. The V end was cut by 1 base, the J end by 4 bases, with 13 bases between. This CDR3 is CASSEFAGARETQYF. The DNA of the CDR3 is TGCGCCAGCAGTGAGTTTGCGGGGGCTCGAGAGACCCAGTACTTC.

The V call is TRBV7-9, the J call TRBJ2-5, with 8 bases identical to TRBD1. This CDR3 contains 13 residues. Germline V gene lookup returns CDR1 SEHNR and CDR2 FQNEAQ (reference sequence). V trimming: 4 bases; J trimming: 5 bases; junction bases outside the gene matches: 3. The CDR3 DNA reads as TGTGCCAGCAGCTGGGGGGACAGGGAGACCCAGTACTTC. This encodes CASSWGDRETQYF.

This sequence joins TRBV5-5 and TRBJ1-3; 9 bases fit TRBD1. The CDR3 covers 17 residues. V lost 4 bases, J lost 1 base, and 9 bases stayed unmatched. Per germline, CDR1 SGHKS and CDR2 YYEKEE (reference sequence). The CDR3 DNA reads TGTGCCAGCAGCCTGTCGCCGGGACAGGGATCTGGAAACACCATATATTTT. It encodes CASSLSPGQGSGNTIYF.

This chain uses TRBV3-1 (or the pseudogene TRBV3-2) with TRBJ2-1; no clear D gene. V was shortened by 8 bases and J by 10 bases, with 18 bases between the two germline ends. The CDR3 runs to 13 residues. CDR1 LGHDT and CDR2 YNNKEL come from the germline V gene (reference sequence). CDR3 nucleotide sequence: TGTGCCAGCGAGGCTATCCCCCGTGGCGAGCAGTTCTTC. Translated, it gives CASEAIPRGEQFF.

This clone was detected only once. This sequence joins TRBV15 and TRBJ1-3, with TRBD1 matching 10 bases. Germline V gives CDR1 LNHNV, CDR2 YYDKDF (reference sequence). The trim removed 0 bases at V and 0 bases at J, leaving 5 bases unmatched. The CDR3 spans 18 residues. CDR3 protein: CATSRDRDRGISGNTIYF. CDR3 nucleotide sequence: TGTGCCACCAGCAGAGACCGGGACAGGGGTATCTCTGGAAACACCATATATTTT.

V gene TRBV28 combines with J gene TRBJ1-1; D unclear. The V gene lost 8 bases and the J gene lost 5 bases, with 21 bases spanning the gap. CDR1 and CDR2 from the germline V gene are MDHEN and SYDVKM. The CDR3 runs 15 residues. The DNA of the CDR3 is TGTGCCAGCCTCTCCCGGTGGCGGGGTTGGACTGAAGCTTTCTTT. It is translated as CASLSRWRGWTEAFF.

CDR3 amino acids: CASSQEGTALGREQFF. The DNA of the CDR3 is TGCGCCAGCAGCCAAGAGGGAACGGCTTTGGGGAGAGAGCAGTTCTTC. The chain is built from TRBV4-3 and TRBJ2-1; a possible D gene is TRBD2 (5 bases). With 0 bases removed from V and 10 bases from J, the gap between germline ends came to 19 bases. The CDR3 length is 16 residues. From germline, CDR1 is LGHNA and CDR2 YSLEER.

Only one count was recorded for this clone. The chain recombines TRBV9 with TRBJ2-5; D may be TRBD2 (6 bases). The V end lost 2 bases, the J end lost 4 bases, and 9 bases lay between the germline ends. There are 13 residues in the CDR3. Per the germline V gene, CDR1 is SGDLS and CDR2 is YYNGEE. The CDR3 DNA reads TGTGCCAGCAGCGTCCGGGGGAGAGAGACCCAGTACTTC. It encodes CASSVRGRETQYF.

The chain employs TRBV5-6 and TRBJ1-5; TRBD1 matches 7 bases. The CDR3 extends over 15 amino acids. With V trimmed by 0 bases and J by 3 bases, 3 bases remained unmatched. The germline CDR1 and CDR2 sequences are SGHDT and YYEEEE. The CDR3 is CASSLGGGYNQPQHF. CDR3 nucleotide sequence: TGTGCCAGCAGCTTGGGAGGGGGCTACAATCAGCCCCAGCATTTT. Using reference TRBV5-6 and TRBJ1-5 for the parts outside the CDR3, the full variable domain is DAGVTQSPTHLIKTRGQQVTLRCSPKSGHDTVSWYQQALGQGPQFIFQYYEEEERQRGNFPDRFSGHQFPNYSSELNVNALLLGDSALYLCASSLGGGYNQPQHFGDGTRLSIL.

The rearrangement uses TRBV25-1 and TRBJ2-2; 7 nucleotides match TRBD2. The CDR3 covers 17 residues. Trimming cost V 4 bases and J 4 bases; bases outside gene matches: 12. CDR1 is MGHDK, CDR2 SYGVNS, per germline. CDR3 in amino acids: CASSVWGGASSTGELFF. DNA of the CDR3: TGTGCCAGCAGTGTGTGGGGGGGAGCCTCTAGCACCGGGGAGCTGTTTTTT.

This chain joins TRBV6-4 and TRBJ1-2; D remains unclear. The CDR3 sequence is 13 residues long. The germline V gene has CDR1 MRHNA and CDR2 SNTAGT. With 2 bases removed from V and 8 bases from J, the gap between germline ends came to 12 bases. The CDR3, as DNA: TGTGCCAGCAGTGACGGAGGTGTCGGGGGCTACACCTTC. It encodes CASSDGGVGGYTF.